The 2 T cell receptor beta chains reported below all come from one sample, sequenced in a study of T cells in Graves' hyperthyroidism and ophthalmopathy. What was amplified from RNA transcripts were TCR beta CDR3 regions. TCR CDR3 regions were first amplified by RT-PCR with HTBI primers. TCRdb analysed the multiplex PCR reads with MiXCR anew, one entry per CDR3 protein. The data contain about 510,000 distinct CDR3 sequences, 12% to 15% of them singletons. Sequenced: blood. All receptors derive from a woman aged 40 to 49 with Graves' hyperthyroidism.

The sample holds many counts of this clonotype. CDR3 sequence: CASSKNGGYTDTQYF. Written as DNA, the CDR3 is TGCGCCAGCAGCAAGAATGGGGGGTACACAGATACGCAGTATTTT. The chain is built from TRBV5-1 and TRBJ2-3; D might be TRBD2 (6 bases). The CDR3 sequence is 15 residues long. CDR1 and CDR2 (germline): SGHRS, YFSETQ. V dropped 4 bases and J dropped 2 bases, with 14 bases sitting between them.

This chain joins TRBV29-1 and TRBJ2-1; 9 bases line up with TRBD2. The V gene's germline CDR1 is SQVTM and CDR2 ANQGSEA. This CDR3 has 14 residues. V was pared by 7 bases and J by 6 bases, with 10 bases of the junction left unmatched. Here the CDR3 reads CSAIVPSGVNEQFF. The CDR3 coding sequence is TGCAGCGCCATAGTCCCTAGCGGGGTCAATGAGCAGTTCTTC.